The 21 T cell receptor beta chains given below trace back to one sample, sequenced in a study of blood T cells in healthy people across ages. PCR was performed a second time for about 6 to 11 cycles using a sample-barcoded 5' primer and a J-beta primer mix. TCRdb reanalysed the 5' RACE reads using MiXCR and keeps one entry per CDR3 protein. The data show roughly 790,000 distinct CDR3 sequences, roughly 47% seen once. Sequencing was performed on blood. The receptor set was obtained from a woman between 55 and 75 years old in good health.

This chain connects TRBV7-9 to TRBJ1-4; a weak D match, TRBD1 (5 bases). The V end was cut by 0 bases, the J end by 10 bases, with 12 bases between. Germline V lookup: CDR1 SEHNR, CDR2 FQNEAQ (reference sequence). The CDR3 is made up of 14 amino acids. CDR3 DNA sequence: TGTGCCAGCAGCTTAGCAGAGGCCGGGGGAAAACTGTTTTTT. Protein sequence: CASSLAEAGGKLFF. The whole variable domain, filled in from reference TRBV7-9 and TRBJ1-4, reads DTGVSQNPRHKITKRGQNVTFRCDPISEHNRLYWYRQTLGQGPEFLTYFQNEAQLEKSRLLSDRFSAERPKGSFSTLEIQRTEQGDSAMYLCASSLAEAGGKLFFGSGTQLSVL.

This rearrangement joins TRBV30 to TRBJ2-7; D ambiguous. CDR3 length equals 11 residues. CDR1 is GTSNPN, CDR2 SVGIG, per germline (reference sequence). V was trimmed by 8 bases and J by 4 bases, leaving 12 bases between them. CDR3 nucleotides: TGTGCCGGGGTTAGTGGATACGAGCAGTACTTC. Encoded protein: CAGVSGYEQYF.

This clonotype was observed many times. The rearrangement uses TRBV7-8 and TRBJ2-1, with 9 bases identical to TRBD1. The CDR3 covers 16 residues. Germline lookup yields CDR1 SGHVS and CDR2 FQNEAQ. The trim removed 5 bases at V and 8 bases at J, leaving 13 bases unmatched. The CDR3 coding sequence is TGTGCCAGCAGCCCCTTAGGGACAGGGTTTTCAGATGAGCAGTTCTTC. Its protein is CASSPLGTGFSDEQFF.

This chain connects TRBV20-1 to TRBJ2-2; D is ambiguous. This CDR3 is built from 15 residues. Trimming cost V 0 bases and J 0 bases, with 8 bases left between them. CDR1 DFQATT and CDR2 SNEGSKA come from the germline V gene (reference sequence). The CDR3 DNA reads TGCAGTGCTAGAGATGTAGGGCCGAACACCGGGGAGCTGTTTTTT. It yields the protein CSARDVGPNTGELFF.

This clonotype was counted at least ten times. The J gene is TRBJ2-6, the V gene TRBV4-2; tentatively, D is TRBD2 (5 bases). Deletions cut 2 bases from V and 3 bases from J, with 11 bases between. The CDR3 has 16 residues. CDR1 is LGHNA and CDR2 is YNFKEQ in the germline V gene. The CDR3 sequence is CASSQSDLGGANVLTF. CDR3 in DNA: TGTGCCAGCAGCCAATCGGACTTGGGTGGGGCCAACGTCCTGACTTTC.

This clonotype has just a few counts. The chain joins TRBV3-1 to TRBJ2-5, with a possible D match to TRBD1 (6 bases). Trimming pared 7 bases from V and 5 bases from J, leaving 14 bases between. The CDR3 spans 13 residues. CDR1 LGHDT and CDR2 YNNKEL come from the germline V gene (reference sequence). Here the CDR3 DNA reads TGTGCCAGCAAGAATCAGGGGCCCGAGACCCAGTACTTC. This sequence encodes CASKNQGPETQYF.

As regards this clonotype: At one of its ends the junction is not consistent with the germline gene, which may arise from a read error. The chain links TRBV7-7 to TRBJ2-1, with 8 bases matching TRBD2. Germline V gene data show CDR1 as SSHAT and CDR2 as FNYEAQ (reference sequence). This CDR3 has 15 residues. The CDR3: CASSLGSGSTNEQFF. Here the CDR3 DNA reads TGTGCTAGCAGCTTAGGCAGCGGGAGTACAAATGAGCAGTTCTTC.

The chain recombines TRBV19 with TRBJ1-2, with 10 bases fitting TRBD1. The CDR3 has 15 amino acids. Germline trimming cut 6 bases from V and 3 bases from J; bases unmatched to any gene: 7. Germline lookup yields CDR1 LNHDA and CDR2 SQIVND (reference sequence). DNA of the CDR3: TGTGCCAGTAGCCTGACAGGGGGCGCCGACTATGGCTACACCTTC. Translation: CASSLTGGADYGYTF.

The V and J genes are TRBV6-5 and TRBJ1-2; D is possibly TRBD1 (6 bases). This CDR3 is built from 13 residues. V lost 4 bases, J lost 4 bases, and 10 bases lay in between. Germline loops: CDR1 MNHEY, CDR2 SVGAGI. The CDR3 spells CASSFTGFYGYTF. CDR3 bases: TGTGCCAGCAGTTTCACAGGGTTCTATGGCTACACCTTC.

J is TRBJ2-1 and V is TRBV27, with unresolved D. The germline V gene has CDR1 MNHEY and CDR2 SMNVEV (reference sequence). The CDR3 is 14 residues long. Between the trimmed V and J ends, which lost 8 bases and 9 bases, there was a span of 20 bases. The CDR3, as DNA: TGTGCCAGCGCGGTTTCGGTGGGGTTCTGTGAGCAGTTCTTC. Protein sequence: CASAVSVGFCEQFF.

The table lists this clonotype with many counts. The V and J genes are TRBV29-1 and TRBJ2-1; 7 bases are shared with TRBD1. This CDR3 spans 10 amino acids. Trimming removed 8 bases from V and 10 bases from J; junction bases left unmatched: 5. Germline lookup yields CDR1 SQVTM and CDR2 ANQGSEA. This chain's CDR3 is CSIKQGEQFF. In DNA form, the CDR3 reads TGCAGCATAAAACAGGGGGAGCAGTTCTTC.

The rearrangement links TRBV20-1 to TRBJ1-2, with a tentative D call TRBD1 (6 bases). The V gene lost 5 bases and the J gene lost 6 bases, with 19 bases spanning the gap. The CDR3 spans 14 residues. CDR1 and CDR2 from the germline V gene are DFQATT and SNEGSKA (reference sequence). CDR3 in DNA: TGCAGTGCTTGGTATAGGGGGAGTTCGGATGGCTACACCTTC. Its protein product is CSAWYRGSSDGYTF.

This clonotype turned up a few times. CDR3 amino acids: CASSLAPGAGQPQHF. Here the CDR3 DNA reads TGTGCCAGCAGCTTAGCCCCAGGGGCTGGACAGCCCCAGCATTTT. This rearrangement joins TRBV7-2 to TRBJ1-5; possible D gene TRBD1, 6 bases. Germline CDR1 reads SGHTA; CDR2 reads FQGNSA. Trimming removed 0 bases from V and 7 bases from J, with 13 bases in between. The CDR3 extends over 15 amino acids.

This clonotype was counted a few times. The chain joins TRBV20-1 to TRBJ1-2; 11 bases agree with TRBD1. In germline, CDR1 is DFQATT, CDR2 SNEGSKA (reference sequence). J gave up 6 bases and V 1 base, and 4 bases lay outside the gene matches. The CDR3 contains 14 residues. The CDR3 nucleotides are TGCAGTGCTAGAGGCGGGACAGGGGGTGATGGCTACACCTTC. The encoded protein is CSARGGTGGDGYTF.

V is TRBV24-1 and J is TRBJ2-2; D is possibly TRBD2 (6 bases). V lost 2 bases, J lost 1 base, and 10 bases lay in between. The CDR3 is 16 residues long. Germline CDR1 KGHDR, CDR2 SFDVKD. CDR3 amino acids: CATSDWVAENTGELFF. The CDR3 DNA reads TGTGCCACCAGTGATTGGGTAGCGGAGAACACCGGGGAGCTGTTTTTT.

This clonotype was counted only a few times. One end of the junction fails to match germline, which may point to a read error. The chain has TRBV9 and TRBJ2-1; D not certain. Germline CDR1 is SGDLS and CDR2 is YYNGEE. The CDR3 has 15 residues. The CDR3 coding sequence is TGTGCCAGCAGCGTAGGACCGCCTGGGGTCCATGAGCAGTTTTTC. It translates to CASSVGPPGVHEQFF. The whole variable domain, filled in from reference TRBV9 and TRBJ2-1, reads DSGVTQTPKHLITATGQRVTLRCSPRSGDLSVYWYQQSLDQGLQFLIQYYNGEERAKGNILERFSAQQFPDLHSELNLSSLELGDSALYFCASSVGPPGVHEQFFGPGTRLTVL.

The chain has TRBV11-2 and TRBJ1-4; TRBD1 is a possible D gene (5 bases). The CDR3 contains 15 residues. Germline CDR1 SGHAT, CDR2 FQNNGV. V lost 5 bases and J lost 7, with 17 bases in between. The CDR3 here is CASSLRRGSGEKLFF. The CDR3 region has the DNA TGTGCCAGCAGCCTTAGACGGGGGAGCGGTGAAAAACTGTTTTTT.

This clonotype has only a few counts. The chain uses TRBV20-1 and TRBJ2-3; TRBD1 might be the D (6 bases). The CDR3 length is 16 residues. Germline assignment: CDR1 DFQATT and CDR2 SNEGSKA (reference sequence). The V gene lost 5 bases and the J gene lost 1 base, with 19 bases spanning the gap. CDR3 residues: CSAPSRLEGGTDTQYF. The CDR3 DNA reads TGCAGTGCTCCCTCCCGTCTTGAGGGGGGCACAGATACGCAGTATTTT.

This clonotype turned up a few times. The gene calls are TRBV28 and TRBJ2-1, with a weak D call TRBD2 (6 bases). The V and J ends lost 2 bases and 7 bases respectively, with 15 bases between them. Germline CDR1 reads MDHEN; CDR2 reads SYDVKM. The CDR3 contains 15 residues. The CDR3: CASSLAGLTGNEQFF. The CDR3 bases are TGTGCCAGCAGTTTAGCGGGACTTACGGGGAATGAGCAGTTCTTC.

This chain uses TRBV3-1 with TRBJ1-2; maybe TRBD1 (5 bases). The germline V gene encodes CDR1 LGHDT and CDR2 YNNKEL (reference sequence). The V end was cut by 3 bases, the J end by 2 bases, with 13 bases between. This CDR3 region has 15 residues. This CDR3 is CASSHRGVSNYGYTF. In DNA, the CDR3 is TGTGCCAGCAGCCATAGGGGAGTGAGCAACTATGGCTACACCTTC.

The chain uses TRBV6-5 and TRBJ2-1, with D tentatively TRBD1 or TRBD2 (5 bases each). CDR1 and CDR2 from the germline V gene are MNHEY and SVGAGI. V gave up 5 bases and J gave up 5 bases, with 10 bases separating them. The CDR3 runs to 13 residues. The CDR3 region is CASSTGRHNEQFF. As DNA, the CDR3 is TGTGCCAGCAGTACGGGACGGCACAATGAGCAGTTCTTC.